This T cell receptor beta chain was captured in a study of regulatory T cells in long-lasting Graves disease. Findings and limits, study-wide: Public clonotype sharing was higher in persistent than newly diagnosed patients.

This clonotype was detected ten times or more. Its antigen is as yet unknown. Time point of the sample: newly diagnosed GD, antithyroid drugs for less than 3 months. Following extraction of RNA from PBMCs, that RNA was used to make the TCR library. Sequencing libraries for TCR beta were prepared with iRepertoire HTBI primers and Arm-PCR of CDR3 regions. TCRdb analysed the multiplex PCR reads with MiXCR anew, one entry per CDR3 protein. The sample has under 300,000 distinct CDR3 sequences, roughly a fifth seen once. The source is a female donor with Graves disease. The sample was peripheral blood mononuclear cells (PBMCs), taken at new diagnosis, from a patient treated with antithyroid drugs.

The CDR3 nucleotides read TGTGCCAGCAGCTTGCCGACTAGCGGGATTTCCTACGAGCAGTACTTC. Amino acid sequence: CASSLPTSGISYEQYF. The chain links TRBV5-6 to TRBJ2-7; TRBD2 aligns across 11 bases. Trimming removed 1 base from V and 1 base from J; junction bases left unmatched: 4. Germline loops: CDR1 SGHDT, CDR2 YYEEEE. This CDR3 comprises 16 residues.